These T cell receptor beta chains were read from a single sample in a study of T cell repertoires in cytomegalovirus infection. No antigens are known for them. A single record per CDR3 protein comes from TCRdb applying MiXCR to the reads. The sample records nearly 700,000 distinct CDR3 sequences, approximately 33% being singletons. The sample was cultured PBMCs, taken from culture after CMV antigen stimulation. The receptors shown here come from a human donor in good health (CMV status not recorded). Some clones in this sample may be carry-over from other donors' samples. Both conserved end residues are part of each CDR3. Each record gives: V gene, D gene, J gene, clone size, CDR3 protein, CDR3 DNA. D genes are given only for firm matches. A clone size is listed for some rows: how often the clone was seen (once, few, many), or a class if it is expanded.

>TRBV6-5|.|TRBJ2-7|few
CASSYSSFRGEQYF
TGTGCCAGCAGTTACTCATCATTCAGGGGCGAGCAGTACTTC
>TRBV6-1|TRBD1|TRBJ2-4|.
CASTKGQATYIQYF
TGTGCCAGCACGAAGGGACAGGCGACATACATTCAGTACTTC
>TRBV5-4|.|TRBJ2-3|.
CASSPIASTDTQYF
TGTGCCAGCAGCCCCATCGCTAGCACAGATACGCAGTATTTT
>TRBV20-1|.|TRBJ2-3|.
CSASVAPPRYF
TGCAGTGCTTCCGTAGCCCCTCCCCGGTATTTT
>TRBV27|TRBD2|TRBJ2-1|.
CASSFGSGGTEQFF
TGTGCCAGCAGTTTTGGTAGCGGGGGCACGGAGCAGTTCTTC
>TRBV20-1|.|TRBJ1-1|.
CSASLVTPATMNTEAFF
TGCAGTGCTAGTTTAGTAACCCCGGCAACTATGAACACTGAAGCTTTCTTT
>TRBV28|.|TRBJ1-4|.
CASSEPGASEKLFF
TGTGCCAGCAGTGAACCGGGGGCGAGTGAAAAACTGTTTTTT
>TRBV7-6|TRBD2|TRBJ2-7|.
CASSFSSGSSTGEQYF
TGTGCCAGCAGCTTTTCAAGCGGGAGTTCTACAGGCGAGCAGTACTTC
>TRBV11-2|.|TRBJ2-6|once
CASSILEAGANVLTF
TGTGCCAGCAGCATCCTAGAGGCTGGGGCCAACGTCCTGACTTTC
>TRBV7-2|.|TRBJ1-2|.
CASSFDQYGYTF
TGTGCCAGCAGCTTCGACCAGTATGGCTACACCTTC
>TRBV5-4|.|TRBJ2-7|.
CASSLFKGAYEQYF
TGTGCCAGCAGCTTGTTTAAGGGGGCCTACGAGCAGTACTTC
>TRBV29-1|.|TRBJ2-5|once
CSVASGVETQYF
TGCAGCGTAGCCTCGGGAGTAGAGACCCAGTACTTC
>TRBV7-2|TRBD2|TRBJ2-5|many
CASSPHSGTSGREGTQYF
TGTGCCAGCAGTCCACACTCCGGGACTAGCGGGAGGGAAGGGACCCAGTACTTC
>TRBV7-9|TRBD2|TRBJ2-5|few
CASSSRLAGDQETQYF
TGTGCCAGCAGCTCCAGACTAGCGGGAGACCAAGAGACCCAGTACTTC
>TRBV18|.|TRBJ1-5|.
CASSPPSGDRRNQPQHF
TGTGCCAGCTCACCACCCTCGGGGGACCGGCGCAATCAGCCCCAGCATTTT
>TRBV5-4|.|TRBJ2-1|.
CASSSLMGFYNEQFF
TGTGCCAGCAGCTCCCTGATGGGGTTCTACAATGAGCAGTTCTTC
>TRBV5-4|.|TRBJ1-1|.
CASSWERGTGTEAFF
TGTGCCAGCAGCTGGGAGCGGGGGACGGGCACTGAAGCTTTCTTT
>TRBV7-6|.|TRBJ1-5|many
CASSLVASNQPQHF
TGTGCCAGCAGCTTAGTAGCTAGCAATCAGCCCCAGCATTTT
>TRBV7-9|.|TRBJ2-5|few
CASSPPSSKGQETQYF
TGTGCCAGCAGCCCGCCCTCCTCTAAGGGCCAAGAGACCCAGTACTTC
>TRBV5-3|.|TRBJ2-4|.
CASSLVTENIQYF
TGTGCCAGCAGCTTGGTGACAGAAAACATTCAGTACTTC
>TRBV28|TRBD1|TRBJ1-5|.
CASIQTQGAANQPQHF
TGTGCCAGCATCCAAACACAGGGGGCGGCCAATCAGCCCCAGCATTTT
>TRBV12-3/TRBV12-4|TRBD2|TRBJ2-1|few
CASSLASGGVDEQFF
TGTGCCAGCAGTTTAGCCAGCGGGGGGGTCGATGAGCAGTTCTTC
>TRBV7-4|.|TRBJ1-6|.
CASSHTREPNSPLHF
TGTGCCAGCAGCCATACCCGGGAACCTAATTCACCCCTCCACTTT
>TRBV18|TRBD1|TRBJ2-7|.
CASSPPTVPGQGSEQYF
TGTGCCAGCTCCCCACCAACCGTGCCGGGACAGGGGAGCGAGCAGTACTTC
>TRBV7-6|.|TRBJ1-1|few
CASSLVLKGRQVDTEAFF
TGTGCCAGCAGCTTAGTTTTGAAGGGCCGCCAGGTCGACACTGAAGCTTTCTTT
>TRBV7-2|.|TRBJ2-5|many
CASSLARTGTKRGTQYF
TGTGCCAGCAGCTTAGCGAGAACCGGGACAAAACGGGGGACCCAGTACTTC
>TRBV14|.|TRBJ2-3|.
CASSHVRRGVTQTQYF
TGTGCCAGCAGCCACGTACGCAGGGGAGTTACACAAACGCAGTATTTT
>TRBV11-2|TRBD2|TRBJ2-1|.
CASSQNPTSGYNEQFF
TGTGCCAGCAGCCAAAACCCGACTAGCGGATACAATGAGCAGTTCTTC
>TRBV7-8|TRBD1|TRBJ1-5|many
CASSAPGTGNQPQHF
TGTGCCAGCAGCGCCCCTGGGACAGGCAATCAGCCCCAGCATTTT
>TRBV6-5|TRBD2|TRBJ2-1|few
CASEAGGNNEQFF
TGTGCCAGCGAGGCGGGGGGGAACAATGAGCAGTTCTTC
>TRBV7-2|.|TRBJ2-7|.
CASSFGGTISYEQYF
TGTGCCAGCAGCTTTGGAGGGACCATCAGCTACGAGCAGTACTTC
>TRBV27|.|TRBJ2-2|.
CASSSFPSLTGELFF
TGTGCCAGCAGTTCCTTCCCCTCCCTCACCGGGGAGCTGTTTTTT
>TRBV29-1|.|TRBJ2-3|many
CSVAVRTDTQYF
TGCAGCGTTGCGGTGCGCACAGATACGCAGTATTTT
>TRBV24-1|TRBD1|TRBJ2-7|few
CATSEQDRTLYEQYF
TGTGCCACCAGTGAGCAGGACAGGACGCTCTACGAGCAGTACTTC
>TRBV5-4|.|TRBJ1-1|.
CASSLAGGNEAFF
TGTGCCAGCAGCTTGGCGGGGGGGAATGAAGCTTTCTTT